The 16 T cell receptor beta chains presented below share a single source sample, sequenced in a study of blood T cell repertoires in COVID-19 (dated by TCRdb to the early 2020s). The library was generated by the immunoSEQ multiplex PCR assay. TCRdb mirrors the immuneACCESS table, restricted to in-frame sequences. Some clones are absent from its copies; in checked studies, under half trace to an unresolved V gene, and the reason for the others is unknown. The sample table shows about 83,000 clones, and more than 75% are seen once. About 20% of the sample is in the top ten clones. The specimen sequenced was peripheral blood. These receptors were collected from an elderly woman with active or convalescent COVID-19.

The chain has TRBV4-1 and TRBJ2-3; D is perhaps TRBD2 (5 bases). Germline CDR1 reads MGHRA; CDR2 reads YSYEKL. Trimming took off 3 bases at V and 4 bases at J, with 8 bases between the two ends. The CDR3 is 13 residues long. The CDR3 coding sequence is TGCGCCAGCAGCCAGGGAGAGGCAGATACGCAGTATTTT. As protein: CASSQGEADTQYF.

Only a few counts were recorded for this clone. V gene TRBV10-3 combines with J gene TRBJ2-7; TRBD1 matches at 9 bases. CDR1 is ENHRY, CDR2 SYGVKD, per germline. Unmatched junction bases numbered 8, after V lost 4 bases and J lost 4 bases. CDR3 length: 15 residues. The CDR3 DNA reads TGTGCCATCAGTGGGGGACAGGGTGTCGCATACGAGCAGTACTTC. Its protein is CAISGGQGVAYEQYF.

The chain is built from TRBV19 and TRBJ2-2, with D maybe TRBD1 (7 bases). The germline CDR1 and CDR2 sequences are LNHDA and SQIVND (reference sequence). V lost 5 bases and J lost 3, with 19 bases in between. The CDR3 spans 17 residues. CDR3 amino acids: CASSRKSGGPDTGELFF. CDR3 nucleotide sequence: TGTGCCAGTAGTCGGAAATCAGGGGGGCCAGACACCGGGGAGCTGTTTTTT.

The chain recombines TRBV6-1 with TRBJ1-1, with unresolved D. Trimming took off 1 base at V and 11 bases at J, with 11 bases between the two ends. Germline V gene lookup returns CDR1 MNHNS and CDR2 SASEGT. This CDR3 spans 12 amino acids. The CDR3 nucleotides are TGTGCCAGCAGTGAAGGTGGCCTTTATGCTTTCTTT. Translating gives CASSEGGLYAFF.

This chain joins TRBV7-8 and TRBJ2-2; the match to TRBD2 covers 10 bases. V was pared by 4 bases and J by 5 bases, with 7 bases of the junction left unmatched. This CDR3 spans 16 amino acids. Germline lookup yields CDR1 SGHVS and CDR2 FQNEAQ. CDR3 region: CASSSPSGGATGELFF. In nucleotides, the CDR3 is TGTGCCAGCAGCTCCCCAAGCGGGGGGGCTACCGGGGAGCTGTTTTTT.

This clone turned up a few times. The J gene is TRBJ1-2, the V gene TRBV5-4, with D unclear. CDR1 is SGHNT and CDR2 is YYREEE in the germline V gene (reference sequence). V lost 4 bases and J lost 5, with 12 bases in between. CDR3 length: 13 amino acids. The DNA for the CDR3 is TGTGCCAGCAGCGTAGGTCGCGGGTATGGCTACACCTTC. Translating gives CASSVGRGYGYTF.

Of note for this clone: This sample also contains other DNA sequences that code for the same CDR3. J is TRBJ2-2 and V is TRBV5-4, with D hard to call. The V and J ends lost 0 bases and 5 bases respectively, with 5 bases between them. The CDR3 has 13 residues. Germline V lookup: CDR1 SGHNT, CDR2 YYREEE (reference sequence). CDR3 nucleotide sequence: TGTGCCAGCAGCTTGGGGCAGACCGGGGAGCTGTTTTTT. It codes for CASSLGQTGELFF.

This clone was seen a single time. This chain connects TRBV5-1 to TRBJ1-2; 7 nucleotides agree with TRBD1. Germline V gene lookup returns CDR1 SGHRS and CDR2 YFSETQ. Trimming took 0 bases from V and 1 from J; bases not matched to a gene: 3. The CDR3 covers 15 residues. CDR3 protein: CASSLGTGLNYGYTF. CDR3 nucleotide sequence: TGCGCCAGCAGCTTGGGGACAGGTCTTAACTATGGCTACACCTTC.

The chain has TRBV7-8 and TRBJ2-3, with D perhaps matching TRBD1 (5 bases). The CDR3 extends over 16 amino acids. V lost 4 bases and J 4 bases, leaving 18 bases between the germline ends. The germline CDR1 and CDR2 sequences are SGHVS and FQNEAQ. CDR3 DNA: TGTGCCAGCAGCTACTCGGACACTGCCGGTTCAGATACGCAGTATTTT. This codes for CASSYSDTAGSDTQYF. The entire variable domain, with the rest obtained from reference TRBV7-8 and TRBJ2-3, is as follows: GAGVSQSPRYKVAKRGQDVALRCDPISGHVSLFWYQQALGQGPEFLTYFQNEAQLDKSGLPSDRFFAERPEGSVSTLKIQRTQQEDSAVYLCASSYSDTAGSDTQYFGPGTRLTVL.

In nucleotides, the CDR3 is TGTGCCAGTAGTCGTTCGCCGGGACAGGGAACCGGGGCCAACGTCCTGACTTTC. Translating it yields CASSRSPGQGTGANVLTF. The chain links TRBV19 to TRBJ2-6; 9 bases are shared with TRBD1. CDR3 size: 18 residues. Trimming removed 5 bases from V and 4 bases from J; junction bases left unmatched: 12. Per the germline V gene, CDR1 is LNHDA and CDR2 is SQIVND (reference sequence).

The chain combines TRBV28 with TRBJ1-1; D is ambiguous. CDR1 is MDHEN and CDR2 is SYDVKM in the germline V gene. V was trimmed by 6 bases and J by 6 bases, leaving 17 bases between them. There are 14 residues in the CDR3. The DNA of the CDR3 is TGTGCCAGCAGCCCGGGTGGAGGGTACCCTGAAGCTTTCTTT. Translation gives CASSPGGGYPEAFF. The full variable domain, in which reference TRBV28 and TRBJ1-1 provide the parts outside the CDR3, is DVKVTQSSRYLVKRTGEKVFLECVQDMDHENMFWYRQDPGLGLRLIYFSYDVKMKEKGDIPEGYSVSREKKERFSLILESASTNQTSMYLCASSPGGGYPEAFFGQGTRLTVV.

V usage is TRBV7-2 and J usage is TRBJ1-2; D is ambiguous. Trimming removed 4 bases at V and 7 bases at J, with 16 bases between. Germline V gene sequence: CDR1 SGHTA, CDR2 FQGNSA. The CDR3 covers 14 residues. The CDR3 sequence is CASSSTHFRGGYTF. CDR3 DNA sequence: TGTGCCAGCAGCTCGACTCATTTCCGGGGTGGCTACACCTTC.

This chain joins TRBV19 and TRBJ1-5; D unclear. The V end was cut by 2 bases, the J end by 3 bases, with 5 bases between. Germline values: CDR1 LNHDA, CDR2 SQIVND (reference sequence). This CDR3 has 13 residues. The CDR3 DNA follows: TGTGCCAGTAGTATACCCTCCAATCAGCCCCAGCATTTT. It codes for CASSIPSNQPQHF.

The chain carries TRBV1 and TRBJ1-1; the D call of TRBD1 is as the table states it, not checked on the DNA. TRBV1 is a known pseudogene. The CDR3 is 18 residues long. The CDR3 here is CTSSQEIQGAGMNTEAFF. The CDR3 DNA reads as TGCACCAGCAGCCAAGAGATACAGGGGGCGGGTATGAACACTGAAGCTTTCTTT.

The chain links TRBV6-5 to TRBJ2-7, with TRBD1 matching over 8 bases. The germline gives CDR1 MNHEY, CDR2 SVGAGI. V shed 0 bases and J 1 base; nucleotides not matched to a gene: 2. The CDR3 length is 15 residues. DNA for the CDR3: TGTGCCAGCAGTTACTCTGACAGGGGATCCTACGAGCAGTACTTC. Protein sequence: CASSYSDRGSYEQYF.

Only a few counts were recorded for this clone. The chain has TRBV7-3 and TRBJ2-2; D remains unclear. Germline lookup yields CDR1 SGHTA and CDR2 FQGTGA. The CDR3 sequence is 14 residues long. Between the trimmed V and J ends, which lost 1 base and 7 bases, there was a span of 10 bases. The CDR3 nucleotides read TGTGCCAGCAGCTTAAGCCTAGACGGCGGGGAGCTGTTTTTT. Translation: CASSLSLDGGELFF.